A single sample is the source of the 30 T cell receptor beta chains below, sequenced in a study of shared clonotypes between healthy human individuals. Naive CD8 isolation took CD45RO-negative cells positively selected for CCR7 and excluded terminally differentiated effector memory CD45RA+ cells. Assay used: immunoSEQ multiplex PCR; TCRdb lists only in-frame clones, some missing. The repertoire holds a few million clones, with 80% to 95% as singletons. The material sequenced was naive CD8+ T cells from PBMCs. These receptors came from a man in his late teens or twenties in good health. Some clones in this sample may be carry-over from other donors' samples.

This chain uses TRBV7-6 with TRBJ2-5, with 9 bases fitting TRBD2. The CDR3 extends over 15 amino acids. From germline, CDR1 is SGHVS and CDR2 FNYEAQ. V dropped 3 bases and J dropped 4; count of bases not matched to a gene: 6. The CDR3 region is CASSLGAGGSETQYF. The CDR3 nucleotides read TGTGCCAGCAGCTTGGGAGCGGGAGGTTCAGAGACCCAGTACTTC.

The chain couples TRBV6-5 to TRBJ2-7, with 8 bases lining up with TRBD2. V lost 3 bases and J lost 5; bases outside the gene matches: 6. The CDR3 contains 14 residues. Germline-derived CDR1 and CDR2 are MNHEY and SVGAGI. The CDR3, as DNA: TGTGCCAGCAGTTATGGGACTAGGACAAACGAGCAGTACTTC. Protein: CASSYGTRTNEQYF.

This clone appeared a single time. The chain uses TRBV27 and TRBJ1-1; 12 bases fit TRBD1. There are 17 residues in the CDR3. Germline values: CDR1 MNHEY, CDR2 SMNVEV (reference sequence). J was trimmed by 3 bases and V by 5 bases; bases with no gene match: 10. The CDR3 nucleotides are TGTGCCAGCAGTGACCCGGGACAGGGGGCTGGCGACACTGAAGCTTTCTTT. This translates into CASSDPGQGAGDTEAFF.

The rearrangement uses TRBV2 and TRBJ1-2; 10 bases agree with TRBD1. V shed 6 bases, J shed 7 bases, and the junction held 11 bases outside the gene matches. Germline V lookup: CDR1 SNHLY, CDR2 FYNNEI. The CDR3 has 15 amino acids. CDR3 region: CASRGEGDRGLGYTF. The CDR3 nucleotides are TGTGCCAGCAGGGGAGAGGGGGACAGGGGACTTGGCTACACCTTC.

V is TRBV7-9 and J is TRBJ2-2; D is perhaps TRBD2 (5 bases). Trimming cost V 6 bases and J 6 bases, with 14 bases left between them. The germline V gene has CDR1 SEHNR and CDR2 FQNEAQ (reference sequence). This CDR3 has 14 residues. For the CDR3, the DNA is TGTGCCAGCAGTTTTCCGGGATCTCCCGGGGAGCTGTTTTTT. Its protein product is CASSFPGSPGELFF.

The V call is TRBV4-1, the J call TRBJ2-7, with D perhaps TRBD2 (5 bases). Germline CDR1 MGHRA, CDR2 YSYEKL. V lost 1 base, J lost 3 bases, and 10 bases lay in between. This CDR3 contains 14 residues. DNA for the CDR3: TGCGCCAGCAGCCAAGCGGGAAGAAACTACGAGCAGTACTTC. This gives the protein CASSQAGRNYEQYF.

This chain links TRBV2 with TRBJ2-1; tentative D call: TRBD2 (6 bases). This CDR3 contains 10 residues. CDR1 is SNHLY, CDR2 FYNNEI, per germline. V was pared by 10 bases and J by 10 bases, with 11 bases between. CDR3 DNA: TGTGCCAACCGACTAGGGGAGCAGTTCTTC. Amino acids: CANRLGEQFF.

This chain joins TRBV27 and TRBJ2-1, with 7 positions matching TRBD2. Germline CDR1 reads MNHEY; CDR2 reads SMNVEV (reference sequence). V gave up 6 bases and J gave up 6 bases; unmatched junction bases: 5. The CDR3 contains 13 residues. CDR3 protein: CASRLGLGNEQFF. The CDR3 DNA reads as TGTGCCAGCAGATTAGGACTAGGCAATGAGCAGTTCTTC.

Note on this clone: Other DNA sequences from this sample encode an identical CDR3 as well. The J gene is TRBJ1-2, the V gene TRBV7-9; tentative D call: TRBD1 (5 bases). Germline V lookup: CDR1 SEHNR, CDR2 FQNEAQ (reference sequence). With 5 bases removed from V and 4 bases from J, the gap between germline ends came to 11 bases. The CDR3 loop spans 13 amino acids. The CDR3 reads CASSRDGSYGYTF. The CDR3 DNA follows: TGTGCCAGCAGCCGGGACGGTTCCTATGGCTACACCTTC.

Worth noting for this clone: This CDR3 is also generated by other DNA sequences in the sample. This chain joins TRBV28 and TRBJ2-7; possibly TRBD1 for D (6 bases). From germline, CDR1 is MDHEN and CDR2 SYDVKM. With 2 bases removed from V and 4 bases from J, the gap between germline ends came to 12 bases. The CDR3 totals 14 residues. CDR3 residues: CASSLVGTGYEQYF. The CDR3 nucleotides read TGTGCCAGCAGTTTAGTCGGCACAGGGTACGAGCAGTACTTC.

The chain has TRBV27 and TRBJ2-7; no reliable D call. The CDR3 length is 14 residues. Germline CDR1 is MNHEY and CDR2 is SMNVEV (reference sequence). The germline V and J ends were trimmed by 2 bases and 6 bases, with 14 bases remaining between them. The CDR3 region has the DNA TGTGCCAGCAGTTTAGTTGGCACCGGTCCCGAGCAGTACTTC. It specifies CASSLVGTGPEQYF.

This clone was seen more than once but under ten times. The rearrangement links TRBV9 to TRBJ1-1; a possible D gene is TRBD1 (5 bases). Germline CDR1 SGDLS, CDR2 YYNGEE. This CDR3 contains 12 residues. Trimming took 3 bases from V and 7 from J, leaving 10 bases between them. The CDR3 sequence is CASSDLTDEAFF. The CDR3 coding sequence is TGTGCCAGCAGCGACCTGACAGATGAAGCTTTCTTT.

The chain recombines TRBV6-1 with TRBJ2-7; D is possibly TRBD1 or TRBD2 (5 bases each). Trimming removed 6 bases from V and 2 bases from J, with 17 bases in between. The CDR3 is made up of 15 amino acids. CDR1 is MNHNS and CDR2 is SASEGT in the germline V gene. CDR3 sequence (DNA): TGTGCCAGCAGCACACGTGGGACCAACACCTACGAGCAGTACTTC. Protein product: CASSTRGTNTYEQYF.

V and J are TRBV12-5 and TRBJ1-2, with D unclear. The ends were cut back, 0 bases at V and 4 bases at J, with 21 bases in the middle. The CDR3 runs to 18 residues. Germline V lookup: CDR1 LGHNT, CDR2 FRNRAP. The CDR3 loop is CASGLVRGRFLGSYGYTF. DNA of the CDR3: TGTGCTAGTGGTTTGGTTCGAGGGCGCTTTTTAGGAAGCTATGGCTACACCTTC.

This chain uses TRBV29-1 with TRBJ2-7; no clear D gene. V lost 4 bases and J 1 base, leaving 8 bases between the germline ends. The CDR3 runs to 12 residues. Germline CDR1 SQVTM, CDR2 ANQGSEA. The CDR3, as DNA: TGCAGCGTTGTCTCCACTTCCTACGAGCAGTACTTC. It encodes CSVVSTSYEQYF.

The V call is TRBV6-5, the J call TRBJ1-4; D unresolved. V lost 0 bases and J 2 bases, leaving 10 bases between the germline ends. The CDR3 is made up of 16 amino acids. CDR1 and CDR2 from the germline V gene are MNHEY and SVGAGI. CDR3 bases: TGTGCCAGCAGTTACTCGATTCGGCAGACTAATGAAAAACTGTTTTTT. It specifies CASSYSIRQTNEKLFF.

This chain uses TRBV7-9 with TRBJ2-2; a possible D gene is TRBD1 (7 bases). CDR3 length: 15 residues. The V end was cut by 5 bases, the J end by 5 bases, with 15 bases between. Per the germline V gene, CDR1 is SEHNR and CDR2 is FQNEAQ (reference sequence). The CDR3: CASSPRQGGTGELFF. As DNA, the CDR3 is TGTGCCAGCAGCCCCAGACAGGGAGGAACCGGGGAGCTGTTTTTT.

This chain connects TRBV7-9 to TRBJ2-1; 7 positions agree with TRBD2. This CDR3 has 15 amino acids. The germline gives CDR1 SEHNR, CDR2 FQNEAQ (reference sequence). V shed 5 bases, J shed 6 bases, and the junction held 10 bases outside the gene matches. This CDR3 reads CASSPQAGLSNEQFF. In DNA form, the CDR3 reads TGTGCCAGCAGCCCCCAAGCGGGATTGAGCAATGAGCAGTTCTTC.

The chain links TRBV9 to TRBJ1-1, with D perhaps matching TRBD1 (5 bases). Germline V CDR1 and CDR2: SGDLS, YYNGEE. CDR3 length: 14 amino acids. V was clipped by 3 bases and J by 6 bases, with 15 bases between them. For the CDR3, the DNA is TGTGCCAGCAGCGACGGGGCCAGGTCCTCTGAAGCTTTCTTT. Its protein product is CASSDGARSSEAFF. Using reference TRBV9 and TRBJ1-1 for the parts outside the CDR3, the full variable domain is DSGVTQTPKHLITATGQRVTLRCSPRSGDLSVYWYQQSLDQGLQFLIQYYNGEERAKGNILERFSAQQFPDLHSELNLSSLELGDSALYFCASSDGARSSEAFFGQGTRLTVV.

The CDR3 coding sequence is TGTGCCAGCAGCGTTTCGGTTCGGGACATAAGTTCCTACGAGCAGTACTTC. Its translation: CASSVSVRDISSYEQYF. This chain connects TRBV5-4 to TRBJ2-7, with a weak D call TRBD1 (6 bases). Germline CDR1 SGHNT, CDR2 YYREEE (reference sequence). V lost 4 bases and J lost 1, with 21 bases in between. The CDR3 sequence is 17 residues long.

The chain employs TRBV14 and TRBJ2-2; 8 bases fit TRBD2. In germline, CDR1 is SGHDN, CDR2 FVKESK. V lost 1 base, J lost 5 bases, and 12 bases stayed unmatched. The CDR3 length is 18 residues. Written as DNA, the CDR3 is TGTGCCAGCAGCCAAGTACCGCCCGGCGGGAGGAGAACCGGGGAGCTGTTTTTT. Its protein is CASSQVPPGGRRTGELFF.

CDR3 nucleotides: TGTGCCAGCAGTTGGGACGGTGTGGGGGAGCAGTACTTC. Its protein is CASSWDGVGEQYF. This chain connects TRBV11-2 to TRBJ2-7, with D possibly called TRBD1 or TRBD2 (5 bases each). V was pared by 6 bases and J by 7 bases, with 16 bases between. This CDR3 is built from 13 residues. Germline CDR1 and CDR2: SGHAT and FQNNGV.

This clone appeared once. CDR3 in DNA: TGTGCCTGGTTCACAGGGAGCTCCTACAATGAGCAGTTCTTC. Protein sequence: CAWFTGSSYNEQFF. The chain uses TRBV30 and TRBJ2-1; weak D call: TRBD1 (6 bases). The length of the CDR3 is 14 residues. Trimming cost V 5 bases and J 0 bases, with 11 bases left between them. Germline V gene lookup returns CDR1 GTSNPN and CDR2 SVGIG (reference sequence).

CDR3 in DNA: TGTGCCAGCAGCTTAAGTGTAAATACGCAGTATTTT. As protein: CASSLSVNTQYF. The chain carries TRBV7-9 and TRBJ2-3; D is uncertain. V lost 2 bases, J lost 7 bases, and 7 bases lay in between. The germline CDR1 and CDR2 sequences are SEHNR and FQNEAQ (reference sequence). The CDR3 totals 12 residues.

Points on this clone: The sample carries other DNA sequences with the same CDR3. The chain joins TRBV9 to TRBJ1-4, with TRBD1 identical over 7 bases. Germline CDR1 SGDLS, CDR2 YYNGEE. CDR3 length: 15 amino acids. Trimming cost V 1 base and J 7 bases; bases outside gene matches: 7. CDR3 nucleotides: TGTGCCAGCAGCGTAACACAGGGGCAGGGTGAAAAACTGTTTTTT. Protein sequence: CASSVTQGQGEKLFF. The variable domain in full, completed from reference TRBV9 and TRBJ1-4, reads DSGVTQTPKHLITATGQRVTLRCSPRSGDLSVYWYQQSLDQGLQFLIQYYNGEERAKGNILERFSAQQFPDLHSELNLSSLELGDSALYFCASSVTQGQGEKLFFGSGTQLSVL.

This sequence joins TRBV11-2 and TRBJ2-1; TRBD2 matches 7 bases. The ends lost 0 bases at V and 7 bases at J; junction bases unmatched: 12. The CDR3 runs 17 residues. Germline CDR1 is SGHAT and CDR2 is FQNNGV. The CDR3 spells CASSLDWGGLDENEQFF. The CDR3 DNA reads TGTGCCAGCAGCTTAGATTGGGGGGGACTGGATGAAAATGAGCAGTTCTTC.

This clone was observed once. This chain connects TRBV7-2 to TRBJ2-3; 9 bases fit TRBD2. The CDR3 consists of 16 residues. J was trimmed by 5 bases and V by 5 bases; bases with no gene match: 11. Looked up from germline, CDR1 is SGHTA and CDR2 is FQGNSA. The CDR3 DNA reads TGTGCCAGCAGCCCCCTTAGCGGGAGCGGGGAAGATACGCAGTATTTT. This gives the protein CASSPLSGSGEDTQYF.

This chain uses TRBV4-1 with TRBJ1-4, with a tentative D call TRBD1 (6 bases). V lost 3 bases and J 3 bases, leaving 11 bases between the germline ends. Germline V gene lookup returns CDR1 MGHRA and CDR2 YSYEKL. The length of the CDR3 is 15 residues. Here the CDR3 reads CASSQPGGPNEKLFF. The CDR3, as DNA: TGCGCCAGCAGCCAGCCGGGGGGGCCTAATGAAAAACTGTTTTTT.

J is TRBJ2-1 and V is TRBV10-2; D not certain. This CDR3 is 14 amino acids long. V was trimmed by 2 bases and J by 8 bases, leaving 13 bases between them. The germline CDR1 and CDR2 sequences are WSHSY and SAAADI. The CDR3 region has the DNA TGCGCCAGCAGTGAGGGGTGGGAACTATATGAGCAGTTCTTC. Protein sequence: CASSEGWELYEQFF.

V gene TRBV27 combines with J gene TRBJ2-7; 9 bases map to TRBD1. The CDR3 spans 14 residues. Germline V gives CDR1 MNHEY, CDR2 SMNVEV (reference sequence). After removal of 6 bases from V and 6 bases from J, the junction contained 9 bases not matched to a gene. As DNA, the CDR3 is TGTGCCAGCAGCCTACGGGACAGGGTCTCCGAGCAGTACTTC. This codes for CASSLRDRVSEQYF.